The clone carrying this T cell receptor beta chain has more than one count but fewer than ten. What it recognizes is unknown. These data are taken from a study of regulatory T cells in long-lasting Graves disease. Libraries of TCR beta came from iRepertoire HTBI primers plus Arm-PCR of CDR3 regions. TCRdb reanalysed the multiplex PCR reads using MiXCR and keeps one entry per CDR3 protein. The repertoire holds over 400,000 distinct CDR3 sequences, with 11% to 15% as singletons. V lost 1 base and J 6 bases, leaving 6 bases between the germline ends. Per the germline V gene, CDR1 is KGHDR and CDR2 is SFDVKD. The CDR3 loop spans 13 amino acids. Study findings and constraints: Less diverse TCR repertoires were seen in persistent Graves' patients than in newly diagnosed ones.

Time point meaning: newly diagnosed GD, antithyroid drugs for less than 3 months. PBMCs provided the RNA from which the TCR library was made. These data were also filed under a second study, of T cells in Graves' hyperthyroidism and ophthalmopathy. That report notes: Within blood appeared most thyroid clonotypes that had expanded above 0.001.

The sample was peripheral blood mononuclear cells (PBMCs), taken at new diagnosis, from a patient treated with antithyroid drugs. This TCR derives from a woman aged 45-65 years with Graves disease. This chain joins TRBV24-1 and TRBJ2-1; D not resolved. The DNA of the CDR3 is TGTGCCACCAGTGATTTTCTGGGCAATGAGCAGTTCTTC. This gives the protein CATSDFLGNEQFF.